Listed below are T cell receptor beta chains from one sample, sequenced in a study of T cells in Graves' hyperthyroidism and ophthalmopathy. TCRdb reprocessed the multiplex PCR reads with MiXCR, giving one entry per CDR3 protein. The sample carries some 700,000 distinct CDR3 sequences, approximately 15% recorded once. The sequencing sample was made of blood. These receptors originate from a man between 45 and 60 years old with Graves' hyperthyroidism. The CDR3 runs from the conserved cysteine through the conserved F or W. A D gene is named only where the DNA matches it firmly. Clone size is not always given. Where it is, it says once, few, many or a class for expanded clones.

d_gene	abundance	v_gene	j_gene	CDR3nt	CDR3aa
TRBD1	many	TRBV2	TRBJ2-4	TGTGCCAGCAGTGAATGGTCAGGGGGCCAGACCAAAAACATTCAGTACTTC	CASSEWSGGQTKNIQYF
NA	NA	TRBV28	TRBJ2-7	TGTGCCAGCAGGACCTTTACCGGGACATGTGCCTACGAGCAGTACTTC	CASRTFTGTCAYEQYF
NA	NA	TRBV5-1	TRBJ1-4	TGCGCCAGCAGCAGCAGGGATTCAACTAATGAAAAACTGTTTTTT	CASSSRDSTNEKLFF
NA	NA	TRBV12-3/TRBV12-4	TRBJ2-1	TGTGCCAGCAGTGAACTGGACAACAATGAGCAGTTCTTC	CASSELDNNEQFF
TRBD1	many	TRBV10-3	TRBJ2-7	TGTGCCATCACCGGGACAGGGGAAGGCGAGCAGTACTTC	CAITGTGEGEQYF
TRBD2	NA	TRBV20-1	TRBJ2-5	TGCAGTGCTTACTGGACTAGCGGCAAAGAGACCCAGTACTTC	CSAYWTSGKETQYF
NA	NA	TRBV20-1	TRBJ2-7	TGCAGTGCTCCCCTGGACTACTACGAGCAGTACTTC	CSAPLDYYEQYF
TRBD1	NA	TRBV7-9	TRBJ2-5	TGTGCCAGCAGCATGGACAGGGGGAGACACCAAGAGACCCAGTACTTC	CASSMDRGRHQETQYF
NA	NA	TRBV11-1	TRBJ2-6	TGTGCCAGCAGCTCCTACAGCTCTGGGGCCAACGTCCTGACTTTC	CASSSYSSGANVLTF
TRBD2	many	TRBV24-1	TRBJ2-2	TGTGCCACCAGTGATCAAGTCCTAGCGGGAGCGGCCGGGGAGCTGTTTTTT	CATSDQVLAGAAGELFF
NA	NA	TRBV20-1	TRBJ2-4	TGCAGTGCTAGAGATGCTACTAGCATAAACATTCAGTACTTC	CSARDATSINIQYF
TRBD1	NA	TRBV19	TRBJ1-6	TGTGCCAGTAGAAGAGGGGGCCGGGTTTCACCCCTCCACTTT	CASRRGGRVSPLHF
NA	NA	TRBV29-1	TRBJ1-1	TGCAGCGTTGGGCTACTCAAGATGAACACTGAAGCTTTCTTT	CSVGLLKMNTEAFF
NA	once	TRBV3-1	TRBJ1-1	TGCGCCAACAGCCAAGTTTCACGGATGAACACTGAAGCTTTCTTT	CANSQVSRMNTEAFF
NA	once	TRBV20-1	TRBJ2-1	TGCAGTGCTCCTACCGGGACCCAAAATGAGCAGTTCTTC	CSAPTGTQNEQFF
NA	NA	TRBV6-1	TRBJ2-7	TGTGCCAGCAGTCCCTCCAGGGTCTACGAGCAGTACTTC	CASSPSRVYEQYF
NA	few	TRBV6-2/TRBV6-3	TRBJ2-1	TGTGCCAGCAGTTACTCGAGGGGGTTGGGTGAGCAGTTCTTC	CASSYSRGLGEQFF
TRBD1	many	TRBV5-1	TRBJ2-2	TGCGCCAGCAGCCCTGGGACAGATATGAACACCGGGGAGCTGTTTTTT	CASSPGTDMNTGELFF
TRBD2	NA	TRBV11-2	TRBJ2-7	TGTGCCAGCAGCGGACGGGGGGGGGGGGCGTACGAGCAGTACTTC	CASSGRGGGAYEQYF
NA	many	TRBV12-3/TRBV12-4	TRBJ2-2	TGTGCCAGCAGTTTCTTGGGTTCCGGGGAGCTGTTTTTT	CASSFLGSGELFF
NA	many	TRBV6-1	TRBJ1-1	TGTGCCAGCAGTTCTAAGGGAACAGGGCGGACTGAAGCTTTCTTT	CASSSKGTGRTEAFF
NA	NA	TRBV28	TRBJ1-1	TGTGCCAGCACCAACGGGGGGGCCGGTAACACTGAAGCTTTCTTT	CASTNGGAGNTEAFF